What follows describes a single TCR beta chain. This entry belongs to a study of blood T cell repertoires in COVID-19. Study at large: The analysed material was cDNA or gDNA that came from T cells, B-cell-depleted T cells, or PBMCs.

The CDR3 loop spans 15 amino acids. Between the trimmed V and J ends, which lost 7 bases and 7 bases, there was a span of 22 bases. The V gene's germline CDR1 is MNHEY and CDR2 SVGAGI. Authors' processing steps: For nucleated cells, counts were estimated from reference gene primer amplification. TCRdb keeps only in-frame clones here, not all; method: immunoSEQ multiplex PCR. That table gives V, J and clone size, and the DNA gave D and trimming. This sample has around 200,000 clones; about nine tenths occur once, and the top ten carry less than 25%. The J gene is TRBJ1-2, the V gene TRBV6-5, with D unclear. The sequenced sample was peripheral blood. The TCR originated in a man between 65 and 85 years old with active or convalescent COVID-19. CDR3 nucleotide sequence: TGTGCCAGCACGGGAGGGTTCGCGATGTTTCGTGGCTACACCTTC. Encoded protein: CASTGGFAMFRGYTF.